These 10 T cell receptor beta chains were all obtained from the same sample, sequenced in a study of T cells in Graves' hyperthyroidism and ophthalmopathy. TCR beta CDR3 regions were amplified from RNA transcripts. HTBI primers were used for first-round RT-PCR of the TCR CDR3. TCRdb called the multiplex PCR reads again in MiXCR, with one record for every CDR3 protein. The data contain 700,000 or so distinct CDR3 sequences, 13% to 15% of them seen just once; the ten biggest clones take up around an eighth. Sample: blood. Every receptor here comes from a woman aged 45-59 years with Graves' ophthalmopathy.

This clonotype appeared many times. The rearrangement uses TRBV11-3 and TRBJ2-1, with 13 bases fitting TRBD2. Unmatched junction bases numbered 0, after V lost 1 base and J lost 0 bases. Germline V gene lookup returns CDR1 SGHNT and CDR2 YENEEA. This CDR3 has 17 amino acids. The CDR3 region has the DNA TGTGCCAGCAGCTTAGGGACTAGCGGGAGCTCCTACAATGAGCAGTTCTTC. Translating it yields CASSLGTSGSSYNEQFF. The variable domain in full, completed from reference TRBV11-3 and TRBJ2-1, reads EAGVVQSPRYKIIEKKQPVAFWCNPISGHNTLYWYLQNLGQGPELLIRYENEEAVDDSQLPKDRFSAERLKGVDSTLKIQPAELGDSAVYLCASSLGTSGSSYNEQFFGPGTRLTVL.

This clonotype has just a few counts. The chain has TRBV10-3 and TRBJ2-2, with D maybe TRBD1 (6 bases). Germline CDR1 reads ENHRY; CDR2 reads SYGVKD. V gave up 7 bases and J gave up 2 bases, with 11 bases separating them. CDR3 size: 14 residues. Here the CDR3 reads CAITTGQNTGELFF. In DNA, the CDR3 is TGTGCCATCACCACGGGACAAAACACCGGGGAGCTGTTTTTT.

This clonotype was counted at least ten times. This chain joins TRBV6-2 or TRBV6-3 and TRBJ2-7, with 13 bases fitting TRBD2. The CDR3 covers 18 residues. Germline trimming cut 5 bases from V and 3 bases from J; bases unmatched to any gene: 13. Germline V lookup: CDR1 MNHEY, CDR2 SVGEGT. DNA for the CDR3: TGTGCCAGCAGTAACTGGACTAGCGGGAGAGTATGGGTCTACGAGCAGTACTTC. This codes for CASSNWTSGRVWVYEQYF.

This chain links TRBV20-1 with TRBJ1-1; unclear D gene. The CDR3 totals 12 residues. Germline CDR1 DFQATT, CDR2 SNEGSKA (reference sequence). The V and J ends lost 4 bases and 4 bases respectively, with 10 bases between them. The CDR3 region has the DNA TGCAGTGCTACTAGTGGGTTCACTGAAGCTTTCTTT. Amino acids: CSATSGFTEAFF.

This clonotype came up a few times. V gene TRBV25-1 combines with J gene TRBJ1-2; D ambiguous. V lost 5 bases and J lost 2, with 9 bases in between. This CDR3 is 13 amino acids long. Per the germline V gene, CDR1 is MGHDK and CDR2 is SYGVNS. The CDR3 DNA sequence: TGTGCCAGCAGTAAGACGGGGAACTATGGCTACACCTTC. It yields the protein CASSKTGNYGYTF.

This clonotype has a handful of counts. The chain combines TRBV15 with TRBJ2-7; TRBD2 might be the D (6 bases). The CDR3 extends over 18 amino acids. V gave up 1 base and J gave up 2 bases, with 21 bases separating them. The germline V gene encodes CDR1 LNHNV and CDR2 YYDKDF (reference sequence). The CDR3, as DNA: TGTGCCACCAGCAGAGGAGGAGGGGCCAGTGAAACGGCCTACGAGCAGTACTTC. Residues: CATSRGGGASETAYEQYF.

There are many counts of this clonotype. The rearrangement links TRBV29-1 to TRBJ2-1; D unclear. CDR1 is SQVTM and CDR2 is ANQGSEA in the germline V gene. The CDR3 runs 12 residues. Trimming shortened V by 4 bases and J by 4 bases, and 8 bases separated the two germline ends. CDR3 protein: CSVVGQYNEQFF. DNA of the CDR3: TGCAGCGTTGTCGGGCAGTACAATGAGCAGTTCTTC.

The chain links TRBV14 to TRBJ1-5; possible D gene TRBD1, 5 bases. Trimming cost V 2 bases and J 0 bases, with 20 bases left between them. CDR3 size: 19 residues. Germline V lookup: CDR1 SGHDN, CDR2 FVKESK. This CDR3 reads CASSQIWADRCYSNQPQHF. CDR3 nucleotides: TGTGCCAGCAGCCAAATATGGGCCGACAGATGCTATAGCAATCAGCCCCAGCATTTT.

This clonotype was counted many times. The V and J genes are TRBV15 and TRBJ2-1, with 7 nucleotides matching TRBD2. The CDR3 totals 15 residues. Per the germline V gene, CDR1 is LNHNV and CDR2 is YYDKDF (reference sequence). V lost 4 bases, J lost 0 bases, and 3 bases stayed unmatched. The chain's CDR3 is CATSTPGGSYNEQFF. The DNA for the CDR3 is TGTGCCACCAGCACCCCGGGGGGCTCCTACAATGAGCAGTTCTTC. Together with reference TRBV15 and TRBJ2-1, the CDR3 gives the full variable domain: DAMVIQNPRYQVTQFGKPVTLSCSQTLNHNVMYWYQQKSSQAPKLLFHYYDKDFNNEADTPDNFQSRRPNTSFCFLDIRSPGLGDTAMYLCATSTPGGSYNEQFFGPGTRLTVL.

In its sample, this clonotype was seen many times. CDR3 sequence: CASSPTRGRTYEQYF. As DNA, the CDR3 is TGTGCCAGCTCACCTACCCGGGGGCGGACCTACGAGCAGTACTTC. The chain recombines TRBV18 with TRBJ2-7; D possibly uses TRBD1 or TRBD2 (6 bases each). The CDR3 totals 15 residues. Trimming left V 3 bases short and J 2 bases short, with 14 bases between. CDR1 KGHSH and CDR2 LQKENI come from the germline V gene.